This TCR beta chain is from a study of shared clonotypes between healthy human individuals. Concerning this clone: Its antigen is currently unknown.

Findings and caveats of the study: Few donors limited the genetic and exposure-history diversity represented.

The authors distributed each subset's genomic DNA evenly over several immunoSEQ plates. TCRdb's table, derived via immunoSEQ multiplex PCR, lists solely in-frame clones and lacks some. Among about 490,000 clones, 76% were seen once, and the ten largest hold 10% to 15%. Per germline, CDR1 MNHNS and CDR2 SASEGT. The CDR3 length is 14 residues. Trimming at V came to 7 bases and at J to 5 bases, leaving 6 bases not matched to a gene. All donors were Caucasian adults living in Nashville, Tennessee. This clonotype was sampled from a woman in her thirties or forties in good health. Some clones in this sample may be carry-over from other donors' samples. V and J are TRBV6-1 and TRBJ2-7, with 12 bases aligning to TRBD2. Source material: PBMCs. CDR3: CASTRLAGDHEQYF. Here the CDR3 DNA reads TGTGCCAGCACCCGACTAGCGGGAGACCACGAGCAGTACTTC.